This T cell receptor (beta chain) comes out of a study of cytomegalovirus exposure and HLA in healthy donors. In the study overall: Findings of an earlier analysis included about 120 million unique TCR beta sequences from some 200 million T cells.

The study ran its PCR with 60 Vbeta and 13 Jbeta primers. Libraries were prepared by immunoSEQ multiplex PCR; TCRdb keeps only in-frame clonotypes and omits some of them. Of under 200,000 clones listed, around 86% are singletons. The donors gave bone marrow, and they were healthy. Sequencing used PBMCs. The clonotype was recovered from a male donor in good health and CMV-seronegative.

The CDR3 DNA sequence: TGTGCCAGCAGTCCAGGGTCCTATGGCTACACCTTC. As protein: CASSPGSYGYTF. This sequence joins TRBV6-1 and TRBJ1-2; tentatively, D is TRBD1 (5 bases). Trimming removed 5 bases from V and 4 bases from J, with 8 bases in between. There are 12 residues in the CDR3. Germline CDR1 and CDR2: MNHNS and SASEGT.